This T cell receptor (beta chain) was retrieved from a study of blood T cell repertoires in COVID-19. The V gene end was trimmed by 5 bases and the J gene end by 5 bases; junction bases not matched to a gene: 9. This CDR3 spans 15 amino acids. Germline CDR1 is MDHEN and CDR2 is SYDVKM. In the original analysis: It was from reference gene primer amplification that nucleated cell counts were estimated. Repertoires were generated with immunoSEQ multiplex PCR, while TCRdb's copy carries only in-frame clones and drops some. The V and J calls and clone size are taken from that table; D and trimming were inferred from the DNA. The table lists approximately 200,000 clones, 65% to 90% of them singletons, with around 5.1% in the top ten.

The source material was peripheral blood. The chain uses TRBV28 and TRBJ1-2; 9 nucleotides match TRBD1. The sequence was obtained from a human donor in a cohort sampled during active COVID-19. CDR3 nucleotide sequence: TGTGCCAGCAGTACCTCTACAGGGGGCGCTTATGGCTACACCTTC. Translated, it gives CASSTSTGGAYGYTF.